Shown below are 29 T cell receptor beta chains from a single sample sequenced in a study of blood T cell repertoires in COVID-19. Assay used: immunoSEQ multiplex PCR; TCRdb lists only in-frame clones, some missing. This table has roughly 100,000 clones, more than 65% appearing once. Source material: peripheral blood. Source of these receptors: a man older than 75 with active or convalescent COVID-19.

This clone was detected once. The chain couples TRBV28 to TRBJ1-2, with a tentative D call TRBD1 (5 bases). V gave up 3 bases and J gave up 8 bases, with 13 bases separating them. The CDR3 is made up of 13 amino acids. Germline CDR1 reads MDHEN; CDR2 reads SYDVKM. The DNA of the CDR3 is TGTGCCAGCAGTTTGAGGGGAGGTGTGGGCTACACCTTC. As protein: CASSLRGGVGYTF.

V and J are TRBV7-8 and TRBJ1-1, with 7 bases matching TRBD1. J was trimmed by 0 bases and V by 5 bases; bases with no gene match: 6. CDR1 and CDR2 from the germline V gene are SGHVS and FQNEAQ. This CDR3 spans 15 amino acids. The CDR3 reads CASSLLQGLNTEAFF. CDR3 nucleotides: TGTGCCAGCAGCCTCCTACAGGGGTTGAACACTGAAGCTTTCTTT. Filled out from reference TRBV7-8 and TRBJ1-1, the complete variable domain reads GAGVSQSPRYKVAKRGQDVALRCDPISGHVSLFWYQQALGQGPEFLTYFQNEAQLDKSGLPSDRFFAERPEGSVSTLKIQRTQQEDSAVYLCASSLLQGLNTEAFFGQGTRLTVV.

The chain combines TRBV11-2 with TRBJ2-2, with TRBD2 matching 9 bases. The CDR3 sequence is 13 residues long. V lost 3 bases to trimming and J lost 9 bases; unmatched junction nucleotides: 2. Germline assignment: CDR1 SGHAT and CDR2 FQNNGV. CDR3 DNA: TGTGCCAGCAGCTTGGCGGGGGGGCGGGAGCTGTTTTTT. This gives the protein CASSLAGGRELFF.

The chain combines TRBV5-6 with TRBJ1-2, with 7 bases fitting TRBD1. The CDR3 runs 15 residues. The junction had 7 bases not matched to a gene; V was cut back by 4 bases and J by 1 base. Germline assignment: CDR1 SGHDT and CDR2 YYEEEE. The CDR3 spells CASSPTGQINYGYTF. CDR3 in DNA: TGTGCCAGCAGCCCTACGGGACAGATTAACTATGGCTACACCTTC.

The chain joins TRBV18 to TRBJ2-7; D is perhaps TRBD2 (7 bases). Germline V gene sequence: CDR1 KGHSH, CDR2 LQKENI. The CDR3 runs 16 residues. V shed 2 bases and J shed 4 bases, with 18 bases lying between them. The CDR3 DNA is TGTGCCAGCTCACCAGAACGGGGGGCTAGGGGTTACGAGCAGTACTTC. Its translation is CASSPERGARGYEQYF.

The chain recombines TRBV6-4 with TRBJ1-2; D perhaps matches TRBD1 (6 bases). CDR1 MRHNA and CDR2 SNTAGT come from the germline V gene. V gave up 1 base and J gave up 4 bases, with 10 bases separating them. The CDR3 is 14 amino acids. CDR3 nucleotide sequence: TGTGCCAGCAGTGACTGGACAGTCCTCTATGGCTACACCTTC. Residues: CASSDWTVLYGYTF.

The chain has TRBV12-3 or TRBV12-4 and TRBJ1-2; no definite D call. The V and J ends lost 2 bases and 4 bases respectively, with 8 bases between them. The CDR3 totals 13 residues. The CDR3 loop reads CASSLRRSYGYTF. The CDR3, as DNA: TGTGCCAGCAGTTTAAGGAGGTCCTATGGCTACACCTTC.

J is TRBJ2-5 and V is TRBV5-4, with 14 nucleotides matching TRBD2. The germline V gene encodes CDR1 SGHNT and CDR2 YYREEE (reference sequence). J was trimmed by 5 bases and V by 7 bases; bases with no gene match: 10. The CDR3 is 16 residues long. The CDR3: CASGPGTSGGRETQYF. CDR3 coding DNA: TGTGCCAGCGGACCGGGGACTAGCGGGGGAAGGGAGACCCAGTACTTC.

This chain joins TRBV5-1 and TRBJ1-2; tentatively, D is TRBD1 (6 bases). Germline V CDR1 and CDR2: SGHRS, YFSETQ. CDR3 size: 15 residues. V gave up 3 bases and J gave up 8 bases, with 20 bases separating them. In DNA form, the CDR3 reads TGCGCCAGCAGCTATGGGGACACTACTTCTCGGGGCTACACCTTC. This sequence encodes CASSYGDTTSRGYTF.

In DNA, the CDR3 is TGTGCCAGCAGTCCCGGGACTAGCGGGGGGGCCGGAGAGACCCAGTACTTC. Translation: CASSPGTSGGAGETQYF. This chain joins TRBV7-9 and TRBJ2-5; 16 positions match TRBD2. Trimming took 6 bases from V and 4 from J; bases not matched to a gene: 8. The CDR3 runs to 17 residues. CDR1 SEHNR and CDR2 FQNEAQ come from the germline V gene (reference sequence).

The chain recombines TRBV10-3 with TRBJ2-1; D gene ambiguous. V was clipped by 3 bases and J by 6 bases, with 6 bases between them. This CDR3 is 12 amino acids long. Germline lookup yields CDR1 ENHRY and CDR2 SYGVKD. For the CDR3, the DNA is TGTGCCATCAGTGATAACGGCAATGAGCAGTTCTTC. Amino acids: CAISDNGNEQFF.

This rearrangement joins TRBV11-2 to TRBJ2-5, with 9 bases identical to TRBD1. J gave up 5 bases and V 1 base, and 5 bases lay outside the gene matches. This CDR3 is built from 15 residues. Per the germline V gene, CDR1 is SGHAT and CDR2 is FQNNGV. The CDR3 DNA follows: TGTGCCAGCAGCTTAGGGACAGGGGCCGGGGAGACCCAGTACTTC. Protein product: CASSLGTGAGETQYF.

The V and J genes are TRBV6-1 and TRBJ2-3, with unresolved D. Germline CDR1 and CDR2: MNHNS and SASEGT. The CDR3 consists of 14 residues. V was pared by 1 base and J by 3 bases, with 8 bases between. CDR3 coding DNA: TGTGCCAGCAGTGAAGGGTGGGCAACAGATACGCAGTATTTT. This encodes CASSEGWATDTQYF.

V gene TRBV11-2 combines with J gene TRBJ1-5; possibly TRBD1 for D (6 bases). V lost 5 bases and J 3 bases, leaving 17 bases between the germline ends. Germline loops: CDR1 SGHAT, CDR2 FQNNGV. This CDR3 spans 16 amino acids. The CDR3 nucleotides read TGTGCCAGCAGCCTTTCGGGGGGCCCTATCAATCAGCCCCAGCATTTT. This encodes CASSLSGGPINQPQHF.

This clone came up a few times. The CDR3 bases are TGCGCCAGCAGCCAACTGATCAGCGGGGCAGAGACCCAGTACTTC. Translated: CASSQLISGAETQYF. The chain links TRBV4-3 to TRBJ2-5; 7 bases are a match to TRBD2. After removal of 2 bases from V and 4 bases from J, the junction contained 7 bases not matched to a gene. Germline lookup yields CDR1 LGHNA and CDR2 YSLEER. This CDR3 is 15 amino acids long.

The V call is TRBV7-9, the J call TRBJ1-4; D uncertain. From germline, CDR1 is SEHNR and CDR2 FQNEAQ (reference sequence). The V end lost 5 bases, the J end lost 2 bases, and 15 bases lay between the germline ends. The CDR3 totals 16 residues. CDR3 sequence (DNA): TGTGCCAGCAGCCCCCACGGCGGGCAGACTAATGAAAAACTGTTTTTT. This codes for CASSPHGGQTNEKLFF.

This chain joins TRBV24-1 and TRBJ2-2; 7 positions match TRBD2. The V and J ends lost 9 bases and 5 bases, in that order; junction bases with no gene match: 17. The CDR3 loop spans 17 amino acids. The germline CDR1 and CDR2 sequences are KGHDR and SFDVKD. The CDR3 loop is CATSRRAGDARTGELFF. Written as DNA, the CDR3 is TGTGCCACCTCCAGGCGTGCGGGGGACGCGCGGACCGGGGAGCTGTTTTTT.

This sequence joins TRBV5-8 and TRBJ2-7; no firm D call. CDR1 and CDR2 from the germline V gene are SGHTS and YDEGEE. V was shortened by 4 bases and J by 2 bases, with 7 bases between the two germline ends. The CDR3 sequence is 12 residues long. CDR3 coding DNA: TGTGCCAGCAGCCCCCTCCCCTACGAGCAGTACTTC. Translation: CASSPLPYEQYF.

In the case of this clone: One end of the junction varies from germline; a read error may be responsible. The chain employs TRBV13 and TRBJ1-5, with TRBD1 as a possible D gene (5 bases). The CDR3 covers 13 residues. Germline CDR1 and CDR2: PRHDT and FYEKMQ (reference sequence). CDR3 in amino acids: CASSIGAGGRQHF. The DNA of the CDR3 is TGTGCCAGCAGCATAGGGGCCGGAGGGAGACAGCATTTT.

This clone was counted only a few times. The CDR3 region has the DNA TGTGCCAGCAGCCAAGAATCCGTATTCTCTGGAAACACCATATATTTT. Amino acid sequence: CASSQESVFSGNTIYF. This chain links TRBV3-1 (or the pseudogene TRBV3-2) with TRBJ1-3, with D hard to call. V lost 0 bases, J lost 0 bases, and 9 bases lay in between. The germline gives CDR1 LGHDT, CDR2 YNNKEL (reference sequence). The CDR3 runs 16 residues.

The CDR3 here is CASSSRDLGTDTQYF. The CDR3 nucleotides are TGTGCCAGCAGTTCACGGGATCTAGGCACAGATACGCAGTATTTT. The chain has TRBV28 and TRBJ2-3, with a possible D match to TRBD2 (5 bases). Germline loops: CDR1 MDHEN, CDR2 SYDVKM. CDR3 length equals 15 residues. V was trimmed by 4 bases and J by 1 base, leaving 12 bases between them. Supplemented by reference TRBV28 and TRBJ2-3, the full variable domain reads DVKVTQSSRYLVKRTGEKVFLECVQDMDHENMFWYRQDPGLGLRLIYFSYDVKMKEKGDIPEGYSVSREKKERFSLILESASTNQTSMYLCASSSRDLGTDTQYFGPGTRLTVL.

This clone has ten or more counts. V is TRBV6-4 and J is TRBJ2-2; no definite D call. V lost 4 bases and J lost 1, with 4 bases in between. The CDR3 contains 13 residues. Per the germline V gene, CDR1 is MRHNA and CDR2 is SNTAGT. This CDR3 is CASSVENTGELFF. DNA for the CDR3: TGTGCCAGCAGTGTAGAGAACACCGGGGAGCTGTTTTTT.

The genes are TRBV11-2 and TRBJ2-7, with 9 nucleotides matching TRBD2. The CDR3 covers 18 residues. CDR1 and CDR2 from the germline V gene are SGHAT and FQNNGV. V gave up 4 bases and J gave up 5 bases; unmatched junction bases: 18. The CDR3 sequence is CASSSGRTAGGPGDEQYF. CDR3 nucleotide sequence: TGTGCCAGCAGCTCGGGCAGGACAGCGGGGGGACCTGGGGACGAGCAGTACTTC.

This clone was seen once. This may come from a read error, since a much larger clone is one base off. This rearrangement joins TRBV5-1 to TRBJ1-5; TRBD1 might be the D (6 bases). In germline, CDR1 is SGHRS, CDR2 YFSETQ. The CDR3 totals 14 residues. The V gene lost 4 bases and the J gene lost 4 bases, with 12 bases spanning the gap. The CDR3 bases are TGCGCCAGCAGCCCCGGGACACGAAATCAGCCCCAGCATTTT. Translation gives CASSPGTRNQPQHF.

The chain is built from TRBV19 and TRBJ1-3, with 9 bases lining up with TRBD1. This CDR3 is 16 amino acids long. Trimming at V came to 10 bases and at J to 0 bases, leaving 10 bases not matched to a gene. Germline CDR1 and CDR2: LNHDA and SQIVND (reference sequence). The CDR3 DNA is TGTGCCACCTCTAACAGGGGGCTCCGCTCTGGAAACACCATATATTTT. Its translation: CATSNRGLRSGNTIYF.

The V gene is TRBV20-1, the J gene TRBJ2-5; D is ambiguous. The CDR3 spans 11 residues. CDR1 is DFQATT, CDR2 SNEGSKA, per germline (reference sequence). Trimming cost V 5 bases and J 5 bases, with 9 bases left between them. The chain's CDR3 is CSALRLETQYF. CDR3 DNA: TGCAGTGCTCTCAGGCTCGAGACCCAGTACTTC.

This clone was counted a single time. The V gene is TRBV3-1 (or the pseudogene TRBV3-2), the J gene TRBJ1-6, with D hard to call. Germline V CDR1 and CDR2: LGHDT, YNNKEL (reference sequence). V dropped 7 bases and J dropped 9 bases, with 19 bases sitting between them. The CDR3 has 15 amino acids. The CDR3 sequence: CASNGLGSGSSPLHF. The DNA for the CDR3 is TGTGCCAGCAACGGGCTTGGGTCGGGGAGTTCACCCCTCCACTTT.

The rearrangement links TRBV2 to TRBJ2-1; 9 bases are a match to TRBD1. The V and J ends lost 5 bases and 6 bases, in that order; junction bases with no gene match: 5. This CDR3 has 14 amino acids. Germline assignment: CDR1 SNHLY and CDR2 FYNNEI. In DNA form, the CDR3 reads TGTGCCAGCAGTAGGGACAGGGAGGGCAATGAGCAGTTCTTC. It translates to CASSRDREGNEQFF.

J is TRBJ2-2 and V is TRBV7-9; 9 nucleotides align to TRBD1. The CDR3 contains 16 residues. Trimming at V came to 4 bases and at J to 4 bases, leaving 7 bases not matched to a gene. The germline V gene has CDR1 SEHNR and CDR2 FQNEAQ (reference sequence). In nucleotides, the CDR3 is TGTGCCAGCAGCTCTTTACCGGGACAGGGCACCGGGGAGCTGTTTTTT. The encoded protein is CASSSLPGQGTGELFF. The entire variable domain, with the rest obtained from reference TRBV7-9 and TRBJ2-2, is as follows: DTGVSQNPRHKITKRGQNVTFRCDPISEHNRLYWYRQTLGQGPEFLTYFQNEAQLEKSRLLSDRFSAERPKGSFSTLEIQRTEQGDSAMYLCASSSLPGQGTGELFFGEGSRLTVL.